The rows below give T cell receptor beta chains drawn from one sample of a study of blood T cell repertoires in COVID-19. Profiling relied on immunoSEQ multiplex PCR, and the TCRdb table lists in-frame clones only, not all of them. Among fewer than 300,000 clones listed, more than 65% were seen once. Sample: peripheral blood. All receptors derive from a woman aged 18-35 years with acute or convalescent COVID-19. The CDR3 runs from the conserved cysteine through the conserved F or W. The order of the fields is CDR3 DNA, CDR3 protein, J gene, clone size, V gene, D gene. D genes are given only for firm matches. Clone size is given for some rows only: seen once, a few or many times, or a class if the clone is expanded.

CDR3nt: TGTGCCACCAGCAGAGACACCCGACAGGGGCGTCAGCCCCAGCATTTT
CDR3aa: CATSRDTRQGRQPQHF
j_gene: TRBJ1-5
abundance: .
v_gene: TRBV15
d_gene: TRBD1

CDR3nt: TGTGCCATCTCCAGCGGGAGAATCACCGGGGAGCTGTTTTTT
CDR3aa: CAISSGRITGELFF
j_gene: TRBJ2-2
abundance: .
v_gene: TRBV19
d_gene: TRBD2

CDR3nt: TGTGCCGGGGAGGCGAGCTATGGCTACACCTTC
CDR3aa: CAGEASYGYTF
j_gene: TRBJ1-2
abundance: .
v_gene: TRBV27
d_gene: .

CDR3nt: TGTGCCAGCAGTTACGATTCGGGACTAGCGGGAGAGACCCAGTACTTC
CDR3aa: CASSYDSGLAGETQYF
j_gene: TRBJ2-5
abundance: .
v_gene: TRBV6-6
d_gene: TRBD2

CDR3nt: TGTGCCAGCAGTTTTCCCACTAGCGGGAGGGCCCTCTCCTACGAGCAGTACTTC
CDR3aa: CASSFPTSGRALSYEQYF
j_gene: TRBJ2-7
abundance: .
v_gene: TRBV28
d_gene: TRBD2

CDR3nt: TGTGCCAGCAGTTACGGGGCGACAGTCGGAGCTTTCTTT
CDR3aa: CASSYGATVGAFF
j_gene: TRBJ1-1
abundance: .
v_gene: TRBV6-2/TRBV6-3
d_gene: .

CDR3nt: TGCGCCAGCAGCACGAGAAAGACAGACAGGGGCACCTGGGGGCCCCAGCATTTT
CDR3aa: CASSTRKTDRGTWGPQHF
j_gene: TRBJ1-5
abundance: .
v_gene: TRBV10-1
d_gene: TRBD1

CDR3nt: TGTGCCAGCGGCGTGGACCAGGGTCCCGGGGCCAACGTCCTGACTTTC
CDR3aa: CASGVDQGPGANVLTF
j_gene: TRBJ2-6
abundance: .
v_gene: TRBV28
d_gene: .

CDR3nt: TGTGCCAGCAGCTTAGTGACAGGGGAGTCCTACGAGCAGTACTTC
CDR3aa: CASSLVTGESYEQYF
j_gene: TRBJ2-7
abundance: .
v_gene: TRBV7-8
d_gene: TRBD1

CDR3nt: TGCAGCGGGAATCGGGACTTATACAATGAGCAGTTCTTC
CDR3aa: CSGNRDLYNEQFF
j_gene: TRBJ2-1
abundance: once
v_gene: TRBV29-1
d_gene: .

CDR3nt: TGTGCCAGCAGCTACAGCGGGAGGGCCTCCCACGAGCAGTACTTC
CDR3aa: CASSYSGRASHEQYF
j_gene: TRBJ2-7
abundance: .
v_gene: TRBV9
d_gene: TRBD2

CDR3nt: TGTGCCACCGGGACTAGTCCGCTATACGAGCAGTACTTC
CDR3aa: CATGTSPLYEQYF
j_gene: TRBJ2-7
abundance: few
v_gene: TRBV19
d_gene: TRBD2